This entry concerns a single TCR beta chain. Its specificity is unknown. The germline gene is not matched at one end of the junction; a read error may be the cause. The data were taken from a study of blood T cells in healthy people across ages. Regarding the study as a whole: While age rose, TCR beta diversity per million T cells dropped in a roughly linear way. Both naive CD4+ cell counts and diversity were greater in long-lived donors than in aged donors.

It was with a sample-barcoded 5' primer and a J-beta primer mix that a second PCR of about 7 to 12 cycles was run. Every molecule of cDNA carried a tag from a template-switch adaptor with 12 random nucleotides. In TCRdb, the 5' RACE reads were re-called with MiXCR into one record per CDR3 protein. The sample shows 550,000 to 700,000 distinct CDR3 sequences, 27% of them seen only once. This CDR3 contains 16 residues. Germline V gene lookup returns CDR1 SGHNT and CDR2 YENEEA. The rearrangement uses TRBV11-3 and TRBJ1-3; D perhaps matches TRBD1 (5 bases). The origin of this receptor is a woman in her seventies in good health. The sample consisted of blood. The CDR3 DNA reads TGTGCCAGCAGCCGTACCTACGGAGGGGCTGGAAACACCATGTATTTT. This encodes CASSRTYGGAGNTMYF.